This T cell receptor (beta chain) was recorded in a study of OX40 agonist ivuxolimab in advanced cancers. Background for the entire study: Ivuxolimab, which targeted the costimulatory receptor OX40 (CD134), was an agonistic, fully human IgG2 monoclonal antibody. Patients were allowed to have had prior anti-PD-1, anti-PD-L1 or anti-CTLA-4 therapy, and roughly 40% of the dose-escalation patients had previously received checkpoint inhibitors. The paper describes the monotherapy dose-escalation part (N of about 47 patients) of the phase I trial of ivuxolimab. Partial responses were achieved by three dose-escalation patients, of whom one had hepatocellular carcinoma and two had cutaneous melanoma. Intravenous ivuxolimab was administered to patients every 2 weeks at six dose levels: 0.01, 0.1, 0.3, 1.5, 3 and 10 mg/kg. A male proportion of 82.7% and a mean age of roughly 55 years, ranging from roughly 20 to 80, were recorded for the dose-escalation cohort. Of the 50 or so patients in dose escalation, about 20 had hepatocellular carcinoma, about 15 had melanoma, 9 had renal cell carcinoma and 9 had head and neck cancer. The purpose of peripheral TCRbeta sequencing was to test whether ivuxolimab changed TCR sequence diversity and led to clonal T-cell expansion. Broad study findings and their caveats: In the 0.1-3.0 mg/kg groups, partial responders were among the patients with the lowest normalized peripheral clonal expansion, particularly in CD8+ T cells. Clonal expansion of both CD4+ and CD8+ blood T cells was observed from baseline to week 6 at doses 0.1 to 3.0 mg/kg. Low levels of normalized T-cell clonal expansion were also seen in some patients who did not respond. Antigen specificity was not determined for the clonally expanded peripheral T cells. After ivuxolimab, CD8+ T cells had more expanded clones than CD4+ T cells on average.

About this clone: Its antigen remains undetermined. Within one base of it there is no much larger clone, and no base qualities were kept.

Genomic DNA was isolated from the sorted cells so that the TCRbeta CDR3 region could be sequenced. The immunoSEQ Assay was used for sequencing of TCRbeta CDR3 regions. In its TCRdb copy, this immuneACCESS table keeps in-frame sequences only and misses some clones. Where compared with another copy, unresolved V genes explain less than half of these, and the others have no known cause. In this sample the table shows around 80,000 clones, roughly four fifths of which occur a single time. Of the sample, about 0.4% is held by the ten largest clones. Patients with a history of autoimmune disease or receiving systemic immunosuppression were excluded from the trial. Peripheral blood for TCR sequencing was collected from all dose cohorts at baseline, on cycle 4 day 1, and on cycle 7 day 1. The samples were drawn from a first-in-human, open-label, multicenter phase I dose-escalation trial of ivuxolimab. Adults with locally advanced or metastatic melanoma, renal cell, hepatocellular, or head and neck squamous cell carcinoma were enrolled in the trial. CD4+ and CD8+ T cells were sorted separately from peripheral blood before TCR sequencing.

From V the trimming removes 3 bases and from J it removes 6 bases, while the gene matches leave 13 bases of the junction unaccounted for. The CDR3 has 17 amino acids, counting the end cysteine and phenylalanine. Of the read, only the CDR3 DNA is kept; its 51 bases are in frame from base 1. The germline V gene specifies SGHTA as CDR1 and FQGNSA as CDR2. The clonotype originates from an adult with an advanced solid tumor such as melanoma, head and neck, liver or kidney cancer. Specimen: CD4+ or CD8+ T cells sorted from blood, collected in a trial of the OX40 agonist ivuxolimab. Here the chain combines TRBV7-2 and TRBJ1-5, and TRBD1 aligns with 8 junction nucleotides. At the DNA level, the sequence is TGTGCCAGCAGCTTCGACAGGGGAAGGGTAGGTTGTCAGCCCCAGCATTTT. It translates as CASSFDRGRVGCQPQHF.